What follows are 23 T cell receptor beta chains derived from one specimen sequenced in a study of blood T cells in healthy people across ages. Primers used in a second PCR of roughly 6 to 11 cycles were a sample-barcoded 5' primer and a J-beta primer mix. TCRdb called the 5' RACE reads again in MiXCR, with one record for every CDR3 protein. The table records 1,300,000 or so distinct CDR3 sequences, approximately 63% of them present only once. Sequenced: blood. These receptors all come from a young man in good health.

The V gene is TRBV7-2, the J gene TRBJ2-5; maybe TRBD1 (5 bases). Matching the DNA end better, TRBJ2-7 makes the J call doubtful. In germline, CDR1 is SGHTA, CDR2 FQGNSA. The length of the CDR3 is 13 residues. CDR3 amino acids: CASSDRLTYEQYF. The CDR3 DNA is TGTGCCAGCAGCGACAGACTCACCTACGAGCAGTACTTC.

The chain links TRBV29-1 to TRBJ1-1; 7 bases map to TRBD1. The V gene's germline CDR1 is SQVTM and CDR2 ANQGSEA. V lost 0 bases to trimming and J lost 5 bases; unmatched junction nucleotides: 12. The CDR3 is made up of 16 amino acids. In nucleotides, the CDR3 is TGCAGCGTTGAAGATCCCGCCAGGGCCAGGGGGACTGAAGCTTTCTTT. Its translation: CSVEDPARARGTEAFF.

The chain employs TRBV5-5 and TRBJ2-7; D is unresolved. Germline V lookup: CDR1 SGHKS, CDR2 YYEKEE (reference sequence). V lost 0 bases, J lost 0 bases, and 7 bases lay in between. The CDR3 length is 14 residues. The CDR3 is CASSLAAASYEQYF. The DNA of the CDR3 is TGTGCCAGCAGCTTGGCGGCTGCCTCCTACGAGCAGTACTTC.

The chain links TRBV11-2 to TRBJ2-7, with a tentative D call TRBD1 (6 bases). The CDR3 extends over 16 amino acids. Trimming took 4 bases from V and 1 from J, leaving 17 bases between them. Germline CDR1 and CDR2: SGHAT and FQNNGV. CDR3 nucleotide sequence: TGTGCCAGCAGCTCCAAACTTACAGGGCTTTCCTACGAGCAGTACTTC. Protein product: CASSSKLTGLSYEQYF.

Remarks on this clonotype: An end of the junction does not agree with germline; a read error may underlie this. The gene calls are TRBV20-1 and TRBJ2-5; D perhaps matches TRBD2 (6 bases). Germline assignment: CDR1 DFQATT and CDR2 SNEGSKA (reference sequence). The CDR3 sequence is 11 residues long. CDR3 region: CSRDLGETRYF. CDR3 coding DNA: TGCAGTCGGGACTTGGGGGAGACCCGGTACTTC.

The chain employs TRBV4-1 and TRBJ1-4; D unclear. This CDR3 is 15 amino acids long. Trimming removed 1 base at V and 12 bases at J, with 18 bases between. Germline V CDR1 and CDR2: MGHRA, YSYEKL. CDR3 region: CASSQGTYAGEELFF. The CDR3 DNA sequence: TGCGCCAGCAGCCAAGGGACCTACGCCGGGGAAGAACTGTTTTTT.

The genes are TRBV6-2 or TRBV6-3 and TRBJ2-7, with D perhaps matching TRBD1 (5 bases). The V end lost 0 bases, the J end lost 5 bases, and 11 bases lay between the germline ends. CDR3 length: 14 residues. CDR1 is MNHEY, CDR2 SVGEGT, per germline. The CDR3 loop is CASSYSPEGDEQYF. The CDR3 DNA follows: TGTGCCAGCAGTTACTCCCCAGAAGGGGACGAGCAGTACTTC.

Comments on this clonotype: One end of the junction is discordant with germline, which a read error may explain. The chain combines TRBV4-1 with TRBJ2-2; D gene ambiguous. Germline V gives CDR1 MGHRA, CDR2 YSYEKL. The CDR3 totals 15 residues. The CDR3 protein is CASSQDVGNSGELFF. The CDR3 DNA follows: TGCGCCAGCAGCCAAGATGTAGGGAACTCCGGGGAGCTGTTTTTT.

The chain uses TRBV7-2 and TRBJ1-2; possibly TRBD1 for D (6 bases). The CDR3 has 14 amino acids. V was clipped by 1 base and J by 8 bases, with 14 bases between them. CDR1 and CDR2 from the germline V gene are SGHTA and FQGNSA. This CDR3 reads CASSLEQGLGGYTF. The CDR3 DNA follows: TGTGCCAGCAGCTTAGAACAGGGATTAGGAGGCTACACCTTC.

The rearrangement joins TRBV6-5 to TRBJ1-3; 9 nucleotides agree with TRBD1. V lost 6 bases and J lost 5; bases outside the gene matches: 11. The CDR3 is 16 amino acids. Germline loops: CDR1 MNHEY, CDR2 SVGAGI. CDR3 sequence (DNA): TGTGCCAGCAGCCCGGTCCTAACAGGGGGCAGAAACACCATATATTTT. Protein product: CASSPVLTGGRNTIYF.

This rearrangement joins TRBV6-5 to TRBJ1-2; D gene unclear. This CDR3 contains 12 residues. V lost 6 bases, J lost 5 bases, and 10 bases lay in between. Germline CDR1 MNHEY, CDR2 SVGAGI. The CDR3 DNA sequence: TGTGCCAGCAGAGAACCCCCGTATGGCTACACCTTC. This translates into CASREPPYGYTF.

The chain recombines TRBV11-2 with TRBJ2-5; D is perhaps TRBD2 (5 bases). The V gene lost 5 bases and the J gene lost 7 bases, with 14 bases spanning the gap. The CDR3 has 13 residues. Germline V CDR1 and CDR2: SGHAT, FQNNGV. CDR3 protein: CASSPDMGRTQYF. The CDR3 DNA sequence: TGTGCCAGCAGCCCCGACATGGGGAGGACCCAGTACTTC.

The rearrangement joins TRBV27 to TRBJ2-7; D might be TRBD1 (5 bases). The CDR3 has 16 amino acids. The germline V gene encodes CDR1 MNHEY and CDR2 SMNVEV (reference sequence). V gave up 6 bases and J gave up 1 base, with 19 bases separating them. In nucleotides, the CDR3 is TGTGCCAGCAGGCCGATTTGGGGCAGTAATTCCTACGAGCAGTACTTC. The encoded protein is CASRPIWGSNSYEQYF.

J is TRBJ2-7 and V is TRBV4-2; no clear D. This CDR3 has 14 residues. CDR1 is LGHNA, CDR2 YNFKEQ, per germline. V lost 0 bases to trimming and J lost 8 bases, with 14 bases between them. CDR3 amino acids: CASSQEVTILKQYF. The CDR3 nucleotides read TGTGCCAGCAGCCAAGAGGTTACGATCTTGAAGCAGTACTTC.

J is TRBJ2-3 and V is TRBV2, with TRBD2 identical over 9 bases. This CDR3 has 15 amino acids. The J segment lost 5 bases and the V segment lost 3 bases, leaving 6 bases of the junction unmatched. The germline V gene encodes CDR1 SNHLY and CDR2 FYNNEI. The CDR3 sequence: CASSDSGGYGDTQYF. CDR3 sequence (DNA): TGTGCCAGCAGTGATAGCGGGGGTTATGGAGATACGCAGTATTTT.

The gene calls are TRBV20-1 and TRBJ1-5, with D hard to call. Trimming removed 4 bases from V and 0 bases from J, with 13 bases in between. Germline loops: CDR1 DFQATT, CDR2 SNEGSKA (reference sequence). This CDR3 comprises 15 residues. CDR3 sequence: CSATTDQYSNQPQHF. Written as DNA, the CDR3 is TGCAGTGCTACCACGGACCAGTATAGCAATCAGCCCCAGCATTTT.

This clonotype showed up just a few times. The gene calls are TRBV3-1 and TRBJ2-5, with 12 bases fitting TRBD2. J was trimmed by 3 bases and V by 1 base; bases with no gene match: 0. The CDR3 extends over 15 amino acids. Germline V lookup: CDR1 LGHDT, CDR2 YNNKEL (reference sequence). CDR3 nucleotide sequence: TGTGCCAGCAGCCAAGGGACTAGCGGGGAAGAGACCCAGTACTTC. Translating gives CASSQGTSGEETQYF.

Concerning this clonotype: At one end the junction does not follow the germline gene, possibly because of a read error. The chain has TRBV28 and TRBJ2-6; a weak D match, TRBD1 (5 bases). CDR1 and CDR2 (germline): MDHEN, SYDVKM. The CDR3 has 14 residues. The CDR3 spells CASRRISGAHVLTF. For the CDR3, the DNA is TGTGCCAGCCGCAGGATCTCTGGGGCCCACGTCCTGACTTTC.

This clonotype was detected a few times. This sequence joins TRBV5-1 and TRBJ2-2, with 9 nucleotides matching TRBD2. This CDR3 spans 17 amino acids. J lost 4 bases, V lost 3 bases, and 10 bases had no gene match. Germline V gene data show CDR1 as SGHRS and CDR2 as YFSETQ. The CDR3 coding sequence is TGCGCCAGCAGCTCATATCTAGCGGGGAGACCCACCGGGGAGCTGTTTTTT. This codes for CASSSYLAGRPTGELFF.

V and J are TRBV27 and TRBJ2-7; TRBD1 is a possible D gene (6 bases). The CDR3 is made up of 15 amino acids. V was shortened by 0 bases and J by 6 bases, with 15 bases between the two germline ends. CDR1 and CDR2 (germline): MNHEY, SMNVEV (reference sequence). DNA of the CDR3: TGTGCCAGCAGTTTATCGAACAGGGCCCTCACCGAGCAGTACTTC. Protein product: CASSLSNRALTEQYF.

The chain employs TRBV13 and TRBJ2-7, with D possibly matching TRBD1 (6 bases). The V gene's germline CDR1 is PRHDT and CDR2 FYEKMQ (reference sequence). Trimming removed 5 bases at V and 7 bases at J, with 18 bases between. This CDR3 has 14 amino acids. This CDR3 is CASSQEDRLREQYF. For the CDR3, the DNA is TGTGCCAGCAGCCAGGAGGACAGATTAAGGGAGCAGTACTTC.

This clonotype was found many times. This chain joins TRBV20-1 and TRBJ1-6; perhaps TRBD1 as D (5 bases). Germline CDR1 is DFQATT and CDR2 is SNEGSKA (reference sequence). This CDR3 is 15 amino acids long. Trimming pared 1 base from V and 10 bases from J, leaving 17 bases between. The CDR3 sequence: CSARGGGGDQSPLHF. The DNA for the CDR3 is TGCAGTGCTAGAGGCGGGGGAGGGGATCAATCACCCCTCCACTTT.

CDR3 in DNA: TGCAGTGCTATCTCGGCGGGGTCCTACGAGCAGTACTTC. It encodes CSAISAGSYEQYF. The chain combines TRBV20-1 with TRBJ2-7; tentatively, D is TRBD2 (6 bases). The ends were cut back, 4 bases at V and 1 base at J, with 11 bases in the middle. Per germline, CDR1 DFQATT and CDR2 SNEGSKA (reference sequence). This CDR3 region has 13 residues.